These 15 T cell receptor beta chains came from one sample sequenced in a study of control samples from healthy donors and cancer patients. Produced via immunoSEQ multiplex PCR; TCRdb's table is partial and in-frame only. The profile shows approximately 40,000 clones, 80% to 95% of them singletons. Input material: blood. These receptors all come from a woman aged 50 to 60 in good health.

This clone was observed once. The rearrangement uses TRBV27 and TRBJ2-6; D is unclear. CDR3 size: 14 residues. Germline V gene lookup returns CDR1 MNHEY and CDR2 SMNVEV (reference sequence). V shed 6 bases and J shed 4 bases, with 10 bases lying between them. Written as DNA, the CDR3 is TGTGCCAGCAGCCCCCTTGCGGGGGCCAACGTCCTGACTTTC. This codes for CASSPLAGANVLTF. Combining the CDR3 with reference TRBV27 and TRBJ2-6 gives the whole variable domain EAQVTQNPRYLITVTGKKLTVTCSQNMNHEYMSWYRQDPGLGLRQIYYSMNVEVTDKGDVPEGYKVSRKEKRNFPLILESPSPNQTSLYFCASSPLAGANVLTFGAGSRLTVL.

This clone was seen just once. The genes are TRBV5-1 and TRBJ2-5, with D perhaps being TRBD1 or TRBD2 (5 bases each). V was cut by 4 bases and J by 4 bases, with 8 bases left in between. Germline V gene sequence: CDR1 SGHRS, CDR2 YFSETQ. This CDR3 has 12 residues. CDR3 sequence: CASSLRGETQYF. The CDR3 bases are TGCGCCAGCAGCCTGAGGGGAGAGACCCAGTACTTC. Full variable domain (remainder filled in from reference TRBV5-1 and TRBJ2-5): KAGVTQTPRYLIKTRGQQVTLSCSPISGHRSVSWYQQTPGQGLQFLFEYFSETQRNKGNFPGRFSGRQFSNSRSEMNVSTLELGDSALYLCASSLRGETQYFGPGTRLLVL.

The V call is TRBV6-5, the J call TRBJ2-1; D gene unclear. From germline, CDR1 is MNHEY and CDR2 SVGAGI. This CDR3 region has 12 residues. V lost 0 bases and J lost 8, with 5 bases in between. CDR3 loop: CASSYSNDEQFF. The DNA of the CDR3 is TGTGCCAGCAGTTACTCGAATGATGAGCAGTTCTTC.

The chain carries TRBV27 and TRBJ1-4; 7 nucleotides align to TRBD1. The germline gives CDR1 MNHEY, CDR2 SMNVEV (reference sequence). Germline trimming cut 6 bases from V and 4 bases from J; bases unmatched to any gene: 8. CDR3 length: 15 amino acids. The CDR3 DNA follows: TGTGCCAGCAGGGATACAGGGGCCTTTAATGAAAAACTGTTTTTT. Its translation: CASRDTGAFNEKLFF.

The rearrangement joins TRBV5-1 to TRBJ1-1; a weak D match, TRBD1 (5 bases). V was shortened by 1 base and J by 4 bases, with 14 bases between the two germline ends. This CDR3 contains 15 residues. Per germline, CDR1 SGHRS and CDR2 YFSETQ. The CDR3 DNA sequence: TGCGCCAGCAGCTTGTCCCGGGGGGACCCCACTGAAGCTTTCTTT. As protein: CASSLSRGDPTEAFF. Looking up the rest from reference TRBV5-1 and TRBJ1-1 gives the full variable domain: KAGVTQTPRYLIKTRGQQVTLSCSPISGHRSVSWYQQTPGQGLQFLFEYFSETQRNKGNFPGRFSGRQFSNSRSEMNVSTLELGDSALYLCASSLSRGDPTEAFFGQGTRLTVV.

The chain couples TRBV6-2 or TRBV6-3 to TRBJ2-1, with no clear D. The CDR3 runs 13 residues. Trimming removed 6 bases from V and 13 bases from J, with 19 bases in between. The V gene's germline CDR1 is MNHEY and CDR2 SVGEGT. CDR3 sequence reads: CASSQGGVWVQFF. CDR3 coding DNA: TGTGCCAGCAGCCAAGGTGGGGTTTGGGTTCAGTTCTTC.

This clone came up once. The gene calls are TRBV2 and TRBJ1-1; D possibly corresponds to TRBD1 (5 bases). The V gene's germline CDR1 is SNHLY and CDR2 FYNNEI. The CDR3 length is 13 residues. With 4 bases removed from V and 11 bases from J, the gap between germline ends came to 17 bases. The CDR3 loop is CASSGKVWDGAFF. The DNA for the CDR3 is TGTGCCAGCAGTGGAAAGGTGTGGGACGGCGCTTTCTTT.

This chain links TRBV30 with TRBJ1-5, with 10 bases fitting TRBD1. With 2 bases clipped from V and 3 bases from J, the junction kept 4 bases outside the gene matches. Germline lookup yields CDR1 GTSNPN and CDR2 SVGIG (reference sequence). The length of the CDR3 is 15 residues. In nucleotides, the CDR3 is TGTGCCTGGAGTCTCGGACAGGGGGACAATCAGCCCCAGCATTTT. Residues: CAWSLGQGDNQPQHF.

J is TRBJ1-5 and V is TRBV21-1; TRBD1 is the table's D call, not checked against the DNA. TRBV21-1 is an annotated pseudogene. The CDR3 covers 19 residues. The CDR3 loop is CASSETHDYPGHIPQPQHF. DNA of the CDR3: TGTGCCAGCAGCGAAACCCACGATTACCCGGGACATATACCTCAGCCCCAGCATTTT.

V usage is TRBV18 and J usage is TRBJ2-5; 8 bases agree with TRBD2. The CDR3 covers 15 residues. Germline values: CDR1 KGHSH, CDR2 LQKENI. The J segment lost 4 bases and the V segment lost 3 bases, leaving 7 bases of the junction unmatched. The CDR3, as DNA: TGTGCCAGCTCACCCAACGGGGGGGGCGGAGAGACCCAGTACTTC. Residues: CASSPNGGGGETQYF.

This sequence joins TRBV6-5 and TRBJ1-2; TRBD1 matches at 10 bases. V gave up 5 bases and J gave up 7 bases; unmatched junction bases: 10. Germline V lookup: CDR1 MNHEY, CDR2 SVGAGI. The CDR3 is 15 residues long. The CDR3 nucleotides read TGTGCCAGCAGTAAAATCGGGACAGGGGATTCTGGCTACACCTTC. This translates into CASSKIGTGDSGYTF.

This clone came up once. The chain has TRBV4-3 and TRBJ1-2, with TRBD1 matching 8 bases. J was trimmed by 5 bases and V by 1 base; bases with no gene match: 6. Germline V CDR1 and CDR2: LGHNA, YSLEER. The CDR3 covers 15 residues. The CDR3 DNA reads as TGCGCCAGCAGCCAAGGGACAGGGAGTAGGTATGGCTACACCTTC. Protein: CASSQGTGSRYGYTF.

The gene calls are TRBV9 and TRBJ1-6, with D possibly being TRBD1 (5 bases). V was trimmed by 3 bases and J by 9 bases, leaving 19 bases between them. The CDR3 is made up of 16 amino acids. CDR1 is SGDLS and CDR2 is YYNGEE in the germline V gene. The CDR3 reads CASSDRDGLGRSPLHF. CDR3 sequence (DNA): TGTGCCAGCAGCGACCGGGACGGCCTCGGCCGTTCACCCCTCCACTTT.

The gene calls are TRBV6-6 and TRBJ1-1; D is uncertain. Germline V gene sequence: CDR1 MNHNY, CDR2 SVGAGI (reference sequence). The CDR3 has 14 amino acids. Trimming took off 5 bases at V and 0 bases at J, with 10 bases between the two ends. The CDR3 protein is CASSVTVMNTEAFF. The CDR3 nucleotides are TGTGCCAGCAGTGTCACAGTCATGAACACTGAAGCTTTCTTT.

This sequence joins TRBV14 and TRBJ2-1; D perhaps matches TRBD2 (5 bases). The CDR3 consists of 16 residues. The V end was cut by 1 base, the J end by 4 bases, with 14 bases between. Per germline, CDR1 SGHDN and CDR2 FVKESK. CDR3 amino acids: CASSQGLNELYNEQFF. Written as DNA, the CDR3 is TGTGCCAGCAGCCAAGGACTAAATGAATTGTACAATGAGCAGTTCTTC.